A selection of T cell receptor beta chains follows, all from one sample in a study of blood T cell repertoires in COVID-19. Libraries were prepared by immunoSEQ multiplex PCR; TCRdb keeps only in-frame clonotypes and omits some of them. There are about 360,000 clones in the sample; 80% to 90% occur only once, and about 3% lies in the top ten. The sample consisted of peripheral blood. The receptors were sampled from a man under 40 with active or convalescent COVID-19. Each CDR3 is given with its conserved first and last residue. D genes are given only for firm matches. Clone size is stated in some rows and not others, as once, few, many or a class when expanded.

j_gene: TRBJ1-1; d_gene: NA; abundance: few; v_gene: TRBV2; CDR3nt: TGTGCCAGCAGGCTCGGGTTGGCGAACACTGAAGCTTTCTTT; CDR3aa: CASRLGLANTEAFF
j_gene: TRBJ1-5; d_gene: NA; abundance: NA; v_gene: TRBV29-1; CDR3nt: TGCAGCGTGGAACAGGGCGGCGGTCAGCCCCAGCATTTT; CDR3aa: CSVEQGGGQPQHF
j_gene: TRBJ2-5; d_gene: TRBD2; abundance: NA; v_gene: TRBV5-1; CDR3nt: TGCGCCAGCAGCTCGCTAGCGGGGGGCCAAGAGACCCAGTACTTC; CDR3aa: CASSSLAGGQETQYF
j_gene: TRBJ1-2; d_gene: NA; abundance: NA; v_gene: TRBV7-9; CDR3nt: TGTGCCAGCAGCGTCCAAAGTAAAGGGGTACCAGGTGGCTACACCTTC; CDR3aa: CASSVQSKGVPGGYTF
j_gene: TRBJ1-4; d_gene: NA; abundance: NA; v_gene: TRBV19; CDR3nt: TGTGCCAGTAGTGGAGGAGGGTACGAAAAACTGTTTTTT; CDR3aa: CASSGGGYEKLFF
j_gene: TRBJ2-7; d_gene: NA; abundance: NA; v_gene: TRBV6-5; CDR3nt: TGTGCCAGCAGATTAAATACCGGCGAGCAGTACTTC; CDR3aa: CASRLNTGEQYF
j_gene: TRBJ2-7; d_gene: NA; abundance: NA; v_gene: TRBV5-6; CDR3nt: TGTGCCAGCAGTCACGTCGACAGCTACGAGCAGTACTTC; CDR3aa: CASSHVDSYEQYF
j_gene: TRBJ2-3; d_gene: NA; abundance: NA; v_gene: TRBV3-1/TRBV3-2; CDR3nt: TGTGCCAGCAGCCAAAGGGGCCGCGGCGCCACAGATACGCAGTATTTT; CDR3aa: CASSQRGRGATDTQYF
j_gene: TRBJ1-6; d_gene: NA; abundance: NA; v_gene: TRBV9; CDR3nt: TGTGCCAGCAGCGTAGATCCTAGCTCCTATAATTCACCCCTCCACTTT; CDR3aa: CASSVDPSSYNSPLHF
j_gene: TRBJ1-1; d_gene: TRBD1; abundance: NA; v_gene: TRBV4-1; CDR3nt: TGCGCCAGCAGCCCACACACAGGGGATGTGGAAACTGAAGCTTTCTTT; CDR3aa: CASSPHTGDVETEAFF
j_gene: TRBJ1-2; d_gene: NA; abundance: NA; v_gene: TRBV5-1; CDR3nt: TGCGCCAGCACACCGGGTCCCAGCGCCTATGGCTACACCTTC; CDR3aa: CASTPGPSAYGYTF
j_gene: TRBJ1-5; d_gene: NA; abundance: few; v_gene: TRBV6-2/TRBV6-3; CDR3nt: TGTGCCAGCAGTTACTCCGGGACTCAGCATTTT; CDR3aa: CASSYSGTQHF
j_gene: TRBJ1-2; d_gene: TRBD1; abundance: NA; v_gene: TRBV4-2; CDR3nt: TGTGCCAGCAGCCACCTGACAGGGCTAAACTATGGCTACACCTTC; CDR3aa: CASSHLTGLNYGYTF
j_gene: TRBJ1-5; d_gene: NA; abundance: NA; v_gene: TRBV5-5; CDR3nt: TGTGCCAGCAGCTTGGTTGGGGAGCTGGTTAGCAATCAGCCCCAGCATTTT; CDR3aa: CASSLVGELVSNQPQHF
j_gene: TRBJ1-2; d_gene: NA; abundance: NA; v_gene: TRBV6-1; CDR3nt: TGTGCCAGCAGTGAAGAAGCCGCTAACTATGGCTACACCTTC; CDR3aa: CASSEEAANYGYTF
j_gene: TRBJ1-4; d_gene: NA; abundance: NA; v_gene: TRBV27; CDR3nt: TGTGCCAGCAGTCTAGCCGGGGGTAGAGAAAAACTGTTTTTT; CDR3aa: CASSLAGGREKLFF
j_gene: TRBJ1-3; d_gene: TRBD1; abundance: NA; v_gene: TRBV4-1; CDR3nt: TGCGCCAGCAGCTACAGGGGAATCTCTGGAAACACCATATATTTT; CDR3aa: CASSYRGISGNTIYF
j_gene: TRBJ1-2; d_gene: NA; abundance: NA; v_gene: TRBV4-1; CDR3nt: TGCGCCAGCAGCCAGGGCAACTATGGCTACACCTTC; CDR3aa: CASSQGNYGYTF
j_gene: TRBJ1-1; d_gene: NA; abundance: NA; v_gene: TRBV10-2; CDR3nt: TGCGCCAGCAGTGTGACCCGGACTGGCAATGAAGCTTTCTTT; CDR3aa: CASSVTRTGNEAFF
j_gene: TRBJ2-7; d_gene: TRBD1; abundance: NA; v_gene: TRBV9; CDR3nt: TGTGCCAGCAGCGTAGGGGACAGGGACTACGAGCAGTACTTC; CDR3aa: CASSVGDRDYEQYF
j_gene: TRBJ1-4; d_gene: NA; abundance: once; v_gene: TRBV5-5; CDR3nt: TGTGCCAGCAGCAAACCCCAGGCTAATGAAAAACTGTTTTTT; CDR3aa: CASSKPQANEKLFF
j_gene: TRBJ2-3; d_gene: TRBD1; abundance: NA; v_gene: TRBV7-2; CDR3nt: TGTGCCAGCAGCTTCGGACAGGGGGGCACAGATACGCAGTATTTT; CDR3aa: CASSFGQGGTDTQYF
j_gene: TRBJ2-3; d_gene: NA; abundance: NA; v_gene: TRBV12-5; CDR3nt: TGTGCTAGTGGCCCCCTCCTCACAGATACGCAGTATTTT; CDR3aa: CASGPLLTDTQYF
j_gene: TRBJ1-5; d_gene: TRBD1; abundance: NA; v_gene: TRBV5-1; CDR3nt: TGCGCCAGCAGCTTAGGGGGCGGCCAGCCCCAGCATTTT; CDR3aa: CASSLGGGQPQHF
j_gene: TRBJ1-2; d_gene: NA; abundance: NA; v_gene: TRBV11-2; CDR3nt: TGTGCCAGCAGCTCGATGTCCGGTCCGCTTTATGGCTACACCTTC; CDR3aa: CASSSMSGPLYGYTF
j_gene: TRBJ1-5; d_gene: TRBD1; abundance: few; v_gene: TRBV4-1; CDR3nt: TGCGCCAGCAGCCAAGATGAGGGACAGCCTCAGCCCCAGCATTTT; CDR3aa: CASSQDEGQPQPQHF
j_gene: TRBJ2-7; d_gene: NA; abundance: NA; v_gene: TRBV21-1; CDR3nt: TGTGCCAGCAGCTCCCCCCGGGACAGGGGAATCCACGAGCAGTACTTC; CDR3aa: CASSSPRDRGIHEQYF
j_gene: TRBJ2-1; d_gene: NA; abundance: NA; v_gene: TRBV11-2; CDR3nt: TGTGCCAGCAGCTTAGGGGTGGGGGGCAATGAGCAGTTCTTC; CDR3aa: CASSLGVGGNEQFF
j_gene: TRBJ2-2; d_gene: TRBD2; abundance: NA; v_gene: TRBV5-4; CDR3nt: TGTGCCAGCAGCTTACTACCGGGACTAGCGGGAGCGGACGGGGAGCTGTTTTTT; CDR3aa: CASSLLPGLAGADGELFF
j_gene: TRBJ1-6; d_gene: NA; abundance: NA; v_gene: TRBV5-8; CDR3nt: TGTGCCAGCAGTGACAGTTCACGACCTAATTCACCCCTCCACTTT; CDR3aa: CASSDSSRPNSPLHF
j_gene: TRBJ1-4; d_gene: NA; abundance: NA; v_gene: TRBV5-3; CDR3nt: TGTGCCAGAAGCTCGCTTAAGGGGGTCGATGAAAAACTGTTTTTT; CDR3aa: CARSSLKGVDEKLFF
j_gene: TRBJ1-4; d_gene: NA; abundance: NA; v_gene: TRBV2; CDR3nt: TGTGCCAGCAGTGGGGGGGATGAAAAACTGTTTTTT; CDR3aa: CASSGGDEKLFF
j_gene: TRBJ1-3; d_gene: TRBD1; abundance: NA; v_gene: TRBV5-6; CDR3nt: TGTGCCAGCAGCTCCCAGGGGGCTGACACCATATATTTT; CDR3aa: CASSSQGADTIYF
j_gene: TRBJ2-1; d_gene: NA; abundance: NA; v_gene: TRBV15; CDR3nt: TGTGCCACCAGCAGAGATGCGGAGCGGAGCTACAATGAGCAGTTCTTC; CDR3aa: CATSRDAERSYNEQFF
j_gene: TRBJ2-7; d_gene: TRBD2; abundance: once; v_gene: TRBV7-2; CDR3nt: TGTGCCAGCAGCAGCCCCGGGACTAGCGGGAGGAGGAGCTCCTACGAGCAGTACTTC; CDR3aa: CASSSPGTSGRRSSYEQYF
j_gene: TRBJ1-5; d_gene: TRBD1; abundance: NA; v_gene: TRBV19; CDR3nt: TGTGCCAGTAAAATACAGGGGAAACAGCCCCAGCATTTT; CDR3aa: CASKIQGKQPQHF